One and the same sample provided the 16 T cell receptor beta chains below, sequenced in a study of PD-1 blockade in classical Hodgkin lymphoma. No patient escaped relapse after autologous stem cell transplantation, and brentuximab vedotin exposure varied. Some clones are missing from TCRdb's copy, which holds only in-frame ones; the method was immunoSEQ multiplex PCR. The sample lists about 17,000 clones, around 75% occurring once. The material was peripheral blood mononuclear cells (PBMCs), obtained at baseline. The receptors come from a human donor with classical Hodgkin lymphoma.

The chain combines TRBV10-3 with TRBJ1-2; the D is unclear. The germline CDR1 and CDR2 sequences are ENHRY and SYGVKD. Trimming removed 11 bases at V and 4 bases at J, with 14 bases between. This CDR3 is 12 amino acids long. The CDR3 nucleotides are TGTGCCGTTTGGATTGTTGGCTATGGCTACACCTTC. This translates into CAVWIVGYGYTF.

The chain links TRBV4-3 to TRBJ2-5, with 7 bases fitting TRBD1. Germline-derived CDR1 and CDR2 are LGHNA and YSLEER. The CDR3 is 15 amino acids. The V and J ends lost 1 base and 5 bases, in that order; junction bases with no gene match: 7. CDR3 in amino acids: CASSQARGTAETQYF. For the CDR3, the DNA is TGCGCCAGCAGCCAAGCTAGGGGGACAGCGGAGACCCAGTACTTC.

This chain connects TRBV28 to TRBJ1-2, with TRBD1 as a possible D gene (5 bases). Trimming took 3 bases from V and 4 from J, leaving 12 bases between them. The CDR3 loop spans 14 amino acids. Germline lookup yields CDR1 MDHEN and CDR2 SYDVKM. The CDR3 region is CASSFLGVGYGYTF. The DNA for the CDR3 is TGTGCCAGCAGTTTCCTAGGGGTTGGCTATGGCTACACCTTC.

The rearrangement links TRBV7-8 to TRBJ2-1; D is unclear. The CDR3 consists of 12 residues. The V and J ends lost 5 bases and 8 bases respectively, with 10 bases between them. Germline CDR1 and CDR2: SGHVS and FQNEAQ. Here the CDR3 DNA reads TGTGCCAGCAGCCAATATGGCGATGAGCAGTTCTTC. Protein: CASSQYGDEQFF. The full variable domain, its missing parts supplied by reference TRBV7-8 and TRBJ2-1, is GAGVSQSPRYKVAKRGQDVALRCDPISGHVSLFWYQQALGQGPEFLTYFQNEAQLDKSGLPSDRFFAERPEGSVSTLKIQRTQQEDSAVYLCASSQYGDEQFFGPGTRLTVL.

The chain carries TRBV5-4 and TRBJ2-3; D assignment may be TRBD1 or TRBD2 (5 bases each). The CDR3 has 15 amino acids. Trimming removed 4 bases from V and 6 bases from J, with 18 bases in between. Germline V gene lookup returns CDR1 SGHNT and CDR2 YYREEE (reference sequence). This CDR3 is CASSGASGPGDTQYF. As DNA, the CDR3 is TGTGCCAGCAGCGGGGCGAGCGGACCCGGGGATACGCAGTATTTT.

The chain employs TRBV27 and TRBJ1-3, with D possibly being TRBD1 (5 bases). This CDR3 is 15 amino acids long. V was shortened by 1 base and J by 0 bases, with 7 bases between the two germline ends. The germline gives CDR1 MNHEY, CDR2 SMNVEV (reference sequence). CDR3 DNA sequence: TGTGCCAGCAGTTTATATGGGGGCTCTGGAAACACCATATATTTT. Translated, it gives CASSLYGGSGNTIYF.

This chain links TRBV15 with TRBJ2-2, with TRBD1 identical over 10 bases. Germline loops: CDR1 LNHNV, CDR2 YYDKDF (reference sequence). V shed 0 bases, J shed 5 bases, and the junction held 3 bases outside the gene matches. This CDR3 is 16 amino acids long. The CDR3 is CATSRDDRGHTGELFF. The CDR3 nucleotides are TGTGCCACCAGCAGAGATGACAGGGGGCATACCGGGGAGCTGTTTTTT.

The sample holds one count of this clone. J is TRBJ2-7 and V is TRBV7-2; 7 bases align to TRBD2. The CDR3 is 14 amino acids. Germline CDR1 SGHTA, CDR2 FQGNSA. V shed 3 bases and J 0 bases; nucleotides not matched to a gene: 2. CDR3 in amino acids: CASSLSSGSYEQYF. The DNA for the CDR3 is TGTGCCAGCAGCTTGTCTAGCGGCTCCTACGAGCAGTACTTC.

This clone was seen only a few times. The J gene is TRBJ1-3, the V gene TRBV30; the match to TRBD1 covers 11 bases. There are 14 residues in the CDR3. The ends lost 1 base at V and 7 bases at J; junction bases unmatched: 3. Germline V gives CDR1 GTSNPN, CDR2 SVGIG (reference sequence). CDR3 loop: CAWSGGQGANTIYF. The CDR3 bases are TGTGCCTGGAGTGGAGGACAGGGGGCGAACACCATATATTTT.

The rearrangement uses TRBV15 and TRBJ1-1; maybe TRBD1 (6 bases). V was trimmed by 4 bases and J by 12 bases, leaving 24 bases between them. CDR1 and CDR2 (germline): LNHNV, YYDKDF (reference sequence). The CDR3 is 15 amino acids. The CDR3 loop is CATSKDRSEEASSFF. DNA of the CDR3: TGTGCCACCAGCAAAGACAGGAGTGAGGAGGCTAGCTCTTTCTTT.

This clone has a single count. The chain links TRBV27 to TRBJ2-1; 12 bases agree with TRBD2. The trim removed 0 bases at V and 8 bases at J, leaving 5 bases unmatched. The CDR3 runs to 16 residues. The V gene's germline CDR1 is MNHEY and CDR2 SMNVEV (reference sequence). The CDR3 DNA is TGTGCCAGCAGTTTATCCCCTAGCGGGGGGGTCGATGAGCAGTTCTTC. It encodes CASSLSPSGGVDEQFF.

The CDR3 here is CASRRSGTGPDTQYF. In nucleotides, the CDR3 is TGTGCCAGCAGACGATCCGGGACAGGGCCAGATACGCAGTATTTT. The chain combines TRBV5-6 with TRBJ2-3; 9 positions agree with TRBD1. V was pared by 5 bases and J by 4 bases, with 8 bases of the junction left unmatched. There are 15 residues in the CDR3. Germline loops: CDR1 SGHDT, CDR2 YYEEEE.

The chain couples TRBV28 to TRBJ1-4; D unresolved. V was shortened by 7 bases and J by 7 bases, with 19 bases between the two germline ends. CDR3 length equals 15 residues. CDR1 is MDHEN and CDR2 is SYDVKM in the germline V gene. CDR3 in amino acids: CASNNLWGRGEKLFF. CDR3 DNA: TGTGCCAGCAACAACCTCTGGGGTCGTGGTGAAAAACTGTTTTTT. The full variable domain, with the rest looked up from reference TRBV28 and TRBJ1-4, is DVKVTQSSRYLVKRTGEKVFLECVQDMDHENMFWYRQDPGLGLRLIYFSYDVKMKEKGDIPEGYSVSREKKERFSLILESASTNQTSMYLCASNNLWGRGEKLFFGSGTQLSVL.

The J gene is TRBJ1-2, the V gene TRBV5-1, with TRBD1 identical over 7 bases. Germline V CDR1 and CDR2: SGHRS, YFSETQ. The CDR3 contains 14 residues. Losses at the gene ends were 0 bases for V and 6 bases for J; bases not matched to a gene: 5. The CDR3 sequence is CASSLEGAMDGYTF. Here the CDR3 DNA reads TGCGCCAGCAGCTTGGAGGGGGCTATGGATGGCTACACCTTC.

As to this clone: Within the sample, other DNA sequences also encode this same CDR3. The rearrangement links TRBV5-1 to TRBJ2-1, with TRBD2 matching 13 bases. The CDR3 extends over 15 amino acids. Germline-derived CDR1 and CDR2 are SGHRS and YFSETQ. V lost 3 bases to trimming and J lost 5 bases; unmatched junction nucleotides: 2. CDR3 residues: CASSSGTSGNNEQFF. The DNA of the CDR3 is TGCGCCAGCAGCTCCGGGACTAGCGGGAACAATGAGCAGTTCTTC. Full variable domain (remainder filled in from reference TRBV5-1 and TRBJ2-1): KAGVTQTPRYLIKTRGQQVTLSCSPISGHRSVSWYQQTPGQGLQFLFEYFSETQRNKGNFPGRFSGRQFSNSRSEMNVSTLELGDSALYLCASSSGTSGNNEQFFGPGTRLTVL.

The CDR3 coding sequence is TGTGCCAGCAGTGACAGGGGGCGTTCACCCCTCCACTTT. This sequence encodes CASSDRGRSPLHF. The rearrangement links TRBV6-1 to TRBJ1-6, with 8 positions matching TRBD1. CDR1 and CDR2 (germline): MNHNS, SASEGT. The CDR3 contains 13 residues. The V segment lost 3 bases and the J segment 9 bases; nucleotides outside the gene matches: 1.